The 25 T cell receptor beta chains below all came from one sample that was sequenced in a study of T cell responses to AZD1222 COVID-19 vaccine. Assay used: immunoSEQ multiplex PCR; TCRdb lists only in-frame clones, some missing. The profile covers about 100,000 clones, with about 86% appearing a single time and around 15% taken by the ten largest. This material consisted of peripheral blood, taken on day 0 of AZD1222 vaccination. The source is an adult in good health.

CDR3: CASSLGVGRYNEQFF. The CDR3 DNA follows: TGTGCCAGCAGCTTAGGGGTGGGTCGTTACAATGAGCAGTTCTTC. This chain connects TRBV7-2 to TRBJ2-1; D not certain. Germline assignment: CDR1 SGHTA and CDR2 FQGNSA. V dropped 1 base and J dropped 4 bases, with 11 bases sitting between them. The CDR3 contains 15 residues.

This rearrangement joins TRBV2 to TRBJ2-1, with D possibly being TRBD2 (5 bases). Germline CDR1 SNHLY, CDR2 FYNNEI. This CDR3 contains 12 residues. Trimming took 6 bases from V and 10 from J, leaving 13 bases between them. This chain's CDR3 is CASRGDPSEQFF. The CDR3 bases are TGTGCCAGCAGGGGAGATCCGTCCGAGCAGTTCTTC.

CDR3 bases: TGTGCCAGCAGCCGCGCAGGGACAGTGAACACTGAAGCTTTCTTT. It is translated as CASSRAGTVNTEAFF. The chain carries TRBV6-5 and TRBJ1-1; 7 nucleotides agree with TRBD1. V trimming: 6 bases; J trimming: 0 bases; junction bases outside the gene matches: 7. The length of the CDR3 is 15 residues. In germline, CDR1 is MNHEY, CDR2 SVGAGI.

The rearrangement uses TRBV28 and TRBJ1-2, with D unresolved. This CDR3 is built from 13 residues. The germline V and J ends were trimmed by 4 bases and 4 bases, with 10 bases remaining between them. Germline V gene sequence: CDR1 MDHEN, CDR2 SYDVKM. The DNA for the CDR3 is TGTGCCAGCAGTTCTGGGTCTACCTATGGCTACACCTTC. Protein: CASSSGSTYGYTF.

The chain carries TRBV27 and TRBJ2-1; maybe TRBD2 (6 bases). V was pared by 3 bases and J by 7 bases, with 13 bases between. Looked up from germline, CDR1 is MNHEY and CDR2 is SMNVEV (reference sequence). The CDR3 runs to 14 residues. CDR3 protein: CASSLRREGNEQFF. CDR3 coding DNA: TGTGCCAGCAGTTTGCGGCGGGAAGGGAATGAGCAGTTCTTC.

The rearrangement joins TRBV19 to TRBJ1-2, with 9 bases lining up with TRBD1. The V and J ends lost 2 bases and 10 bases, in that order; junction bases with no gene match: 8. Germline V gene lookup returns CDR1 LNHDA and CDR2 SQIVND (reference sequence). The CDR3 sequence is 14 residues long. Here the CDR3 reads CASSIMGQGEDYTF. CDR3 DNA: TGTGCCAGTAGTATAATGGGACAGGGAGAAGACTACACCTTC.

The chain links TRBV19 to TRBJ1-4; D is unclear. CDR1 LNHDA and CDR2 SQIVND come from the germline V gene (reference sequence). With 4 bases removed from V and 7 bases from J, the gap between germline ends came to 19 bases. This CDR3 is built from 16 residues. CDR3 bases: TGTGCCAGTAGTACTCCCGCGGCGGCCCCGGCTGAAAAACTGTTTTTT. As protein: CASSTPAAAPAEKLFF.

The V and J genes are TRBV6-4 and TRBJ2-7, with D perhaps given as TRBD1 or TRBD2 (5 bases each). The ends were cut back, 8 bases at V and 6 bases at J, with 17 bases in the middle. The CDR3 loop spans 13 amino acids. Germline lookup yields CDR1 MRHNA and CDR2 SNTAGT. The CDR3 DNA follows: TGTGCCAGCCGGGACGGATGGTTTAGCGAGCAGTACTTC. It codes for CASRDGWFSEQYF.

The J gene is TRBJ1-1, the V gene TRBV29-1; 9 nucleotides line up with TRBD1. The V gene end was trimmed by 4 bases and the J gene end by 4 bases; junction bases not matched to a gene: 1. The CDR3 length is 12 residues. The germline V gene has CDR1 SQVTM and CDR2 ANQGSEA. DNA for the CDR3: TGCAGCGTTGCACAGGGGGCCACTGAAGCTTTCTTT. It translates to CSVAQGATEAFF.

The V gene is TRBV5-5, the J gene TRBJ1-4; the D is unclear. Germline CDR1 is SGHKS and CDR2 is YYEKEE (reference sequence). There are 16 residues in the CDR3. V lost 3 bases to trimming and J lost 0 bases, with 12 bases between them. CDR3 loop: CASSSPPFATNEKLFF. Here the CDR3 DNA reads TGTGCCAGCAGCTCACCACCGTTTGCAACTAATGAAAAACTGTTTTTT.

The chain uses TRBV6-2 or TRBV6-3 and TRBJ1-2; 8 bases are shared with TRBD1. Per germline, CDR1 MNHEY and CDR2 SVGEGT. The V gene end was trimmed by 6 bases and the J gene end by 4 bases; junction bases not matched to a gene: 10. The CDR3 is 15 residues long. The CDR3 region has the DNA TGTGCCAGCAGCCGGCCTTCACAGGGGGTCTATGGCTACACCTTC. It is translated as CASSRPSQGVYGYTF.

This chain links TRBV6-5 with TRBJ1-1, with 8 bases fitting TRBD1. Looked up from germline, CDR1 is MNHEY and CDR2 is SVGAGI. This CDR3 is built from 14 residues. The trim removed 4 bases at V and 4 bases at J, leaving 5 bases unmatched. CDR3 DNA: TGTGCCAGCAGTTCCGGACAGGGTACCACTGAAGCTTTCTTT. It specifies CASSSGQGTTEAFF.

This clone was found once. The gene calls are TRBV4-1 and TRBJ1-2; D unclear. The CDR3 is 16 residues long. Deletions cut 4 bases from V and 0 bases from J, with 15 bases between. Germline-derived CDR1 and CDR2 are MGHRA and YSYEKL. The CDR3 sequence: CASSLESVVANYGYTF. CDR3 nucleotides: TGCGCCAGCAGCCTCGAGTCGGTGGTAGCTAACTATGGCTACACCTTC.

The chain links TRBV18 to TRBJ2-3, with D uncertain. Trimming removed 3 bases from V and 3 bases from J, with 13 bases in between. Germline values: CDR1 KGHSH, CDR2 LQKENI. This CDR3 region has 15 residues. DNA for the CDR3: TGTGCCAGCTCACCGAGTCTAGTTGAGACAGATACGCAGTATTTT. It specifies CASSPSLVETDTQYF.

CDR3 bases: TGTGCCAGCAGCTTCCCAGGGGGTCAAGAGACCCAGTACTTC. As protein: CASSFPGGQETQYF. The genes are TRBV7-9 and TRBJ2-5, with 7 bases that match TRBD1. The germline V gene has CDR1 SEHNR and CDR2 FQNEAQ (reference sequence). V lost 3 bases and J lost 2; bases outside the gene matches: 3. The CDR3 totals 14 residues.

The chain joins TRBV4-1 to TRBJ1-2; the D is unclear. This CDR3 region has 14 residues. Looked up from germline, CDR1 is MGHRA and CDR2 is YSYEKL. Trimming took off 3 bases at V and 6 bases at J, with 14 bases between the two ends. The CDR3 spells CASSQPLGLDGYTF. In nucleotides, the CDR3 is TGCGCCAGCAGCCAGCCCTTGGGGTTGGATGGCTACACCTTC.

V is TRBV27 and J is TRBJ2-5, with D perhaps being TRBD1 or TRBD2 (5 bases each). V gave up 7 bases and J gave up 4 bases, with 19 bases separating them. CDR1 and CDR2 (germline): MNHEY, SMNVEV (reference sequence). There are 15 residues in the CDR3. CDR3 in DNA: TGTGCCAGCACGCGACGGCGAGGGGTTGTAGAGACCCAGTACTTC. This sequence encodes CASTRRRGVVETQYF.

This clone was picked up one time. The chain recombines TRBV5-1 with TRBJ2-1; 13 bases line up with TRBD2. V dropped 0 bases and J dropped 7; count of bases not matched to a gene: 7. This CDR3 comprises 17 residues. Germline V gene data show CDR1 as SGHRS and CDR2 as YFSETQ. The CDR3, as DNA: TGCGCCAGCAGCTTGGTTAGCCGGACTAGCGGGAGAAATGAGCAGTTCTTC. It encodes CASSLVSRTSGRNEQFF.

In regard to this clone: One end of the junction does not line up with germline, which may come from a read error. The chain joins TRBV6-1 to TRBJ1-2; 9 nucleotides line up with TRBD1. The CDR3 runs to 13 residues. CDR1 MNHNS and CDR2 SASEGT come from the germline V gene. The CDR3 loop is CASREGTGLGYTF. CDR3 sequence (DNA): TGTGCCAGCAGGGAAGGGACAGGGCTTGGCTACACCTTC.

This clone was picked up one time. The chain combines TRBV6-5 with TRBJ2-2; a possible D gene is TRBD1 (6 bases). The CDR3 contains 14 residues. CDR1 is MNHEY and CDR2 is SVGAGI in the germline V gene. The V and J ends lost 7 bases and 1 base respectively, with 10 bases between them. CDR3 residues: CASTGEKNTGELFF. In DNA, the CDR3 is TGTGCCAGCACAGGGGAGAAGAACACCGGGGAGCTGTTTTTT.

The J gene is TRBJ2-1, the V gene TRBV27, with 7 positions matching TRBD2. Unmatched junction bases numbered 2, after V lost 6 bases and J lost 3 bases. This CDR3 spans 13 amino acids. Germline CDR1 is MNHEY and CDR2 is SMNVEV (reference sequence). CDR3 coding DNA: TGTGCCAGCAGGTTAGCGGGCTACAATGAGCAGTTCTTC. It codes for CASRLAGYNEQFF.

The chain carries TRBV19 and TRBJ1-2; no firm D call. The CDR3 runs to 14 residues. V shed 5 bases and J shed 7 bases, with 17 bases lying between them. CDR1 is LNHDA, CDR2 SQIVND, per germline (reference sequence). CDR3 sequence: CASSGSSEIRGYTF. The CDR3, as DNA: TGTGCCAGTAGTGGGTCATCAGAAATACGTGGCTACACCTTC.

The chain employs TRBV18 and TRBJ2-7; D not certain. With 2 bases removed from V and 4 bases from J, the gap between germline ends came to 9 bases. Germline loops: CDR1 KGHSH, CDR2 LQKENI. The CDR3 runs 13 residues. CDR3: CASSPGAQYEQYF. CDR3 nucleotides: TGTGCCAGCTCACCAGGTGCCCAGTACGAGCAGTACTTC.

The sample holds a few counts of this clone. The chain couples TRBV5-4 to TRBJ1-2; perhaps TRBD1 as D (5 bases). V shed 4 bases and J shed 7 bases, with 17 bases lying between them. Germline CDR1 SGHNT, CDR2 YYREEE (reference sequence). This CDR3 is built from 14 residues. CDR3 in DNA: TGTGCCAGCAGCCATCAAACCCGAAGGGGTGGCTACACCTTC. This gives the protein CASSHQTRRGGYTF.

CDR3 nucleotide sequence: TGTGCCAGCAGTGATGATCCTCCGCGTGGCTACACCTTC. Translating gives CASSDDPPRGYTF. The gene calls are TRBV2 and TRBJ1-2; the D is unclear. Per the germline V gene, CDR1 is SNHLY and CDR2 is FYNNEI. There are 13 residues in the CDR3. Trimming stripped 3 bases from V and 7 bases from J, with 12 bases between.